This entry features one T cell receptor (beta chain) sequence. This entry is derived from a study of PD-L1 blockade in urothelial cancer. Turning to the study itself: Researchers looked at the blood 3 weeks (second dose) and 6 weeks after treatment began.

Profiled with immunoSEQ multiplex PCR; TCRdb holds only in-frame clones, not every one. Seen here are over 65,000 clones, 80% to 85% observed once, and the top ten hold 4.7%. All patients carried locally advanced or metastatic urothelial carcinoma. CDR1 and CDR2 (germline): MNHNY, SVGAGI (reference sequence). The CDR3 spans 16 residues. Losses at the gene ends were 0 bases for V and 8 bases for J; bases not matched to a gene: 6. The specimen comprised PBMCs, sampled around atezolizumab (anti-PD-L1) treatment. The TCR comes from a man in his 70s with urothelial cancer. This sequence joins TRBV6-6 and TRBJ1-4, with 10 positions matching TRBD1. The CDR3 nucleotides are TGTGCCAGCAGTTACTCGAGGGGGACAGGGGAAGAAAAACTGTTTTTT. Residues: CASSYSRGTGEEKLFF.